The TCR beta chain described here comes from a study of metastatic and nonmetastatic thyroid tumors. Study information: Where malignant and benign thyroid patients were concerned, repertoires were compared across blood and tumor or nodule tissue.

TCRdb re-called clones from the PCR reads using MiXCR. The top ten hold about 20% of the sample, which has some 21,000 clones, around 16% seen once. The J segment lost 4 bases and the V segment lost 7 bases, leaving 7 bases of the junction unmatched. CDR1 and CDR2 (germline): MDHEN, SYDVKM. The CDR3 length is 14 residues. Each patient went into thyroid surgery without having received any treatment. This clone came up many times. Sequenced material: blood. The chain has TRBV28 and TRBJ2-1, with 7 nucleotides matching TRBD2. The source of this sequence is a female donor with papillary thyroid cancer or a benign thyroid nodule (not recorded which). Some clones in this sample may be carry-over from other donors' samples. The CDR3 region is CASMSLAYYNEQFF. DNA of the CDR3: TGTGCCAGCATGTCACTAGCGTATTACAATGAGCAGTTCTTC.